The 16 T cell receptor beta chains below come from one sample, sequenced in a study of T cell clones after liver transplantation. TCRdb keeps only in-frame clones here, not all; method: immunoSEQ multiplex PCR. The sample records 50,000 to 70,000 clones, approximately 70% being singletons. Sequenced material: CD4+ T cells from blood, taken at the approximately 15-month timepoint. The receptors shown here come from a human patient who received a liver transplant. Some T cells may be provided by the graft donor.

This chain uses TRBV6-5 with TRBJ2-1; possible D gene TRBD1, 6 bases. The V end was cut by 1 base, the J end by 9 bases, with 13 bases between. Germline-derived CDR1 and CDR2 are MNHEY and SVGAGI. This CDR3 is built from 14 residues. The DNA of the CDR3 is TGTGCCAGCAGTTACTTGGCCAGGGGCGGTGAGCAGTTCTTC. Translating it yields CASSYLARGGEQFF.

The chain couples TRBV28 to TRBJ1-2; D is unresolved. V was pared by 4 bases and J by 8 bases, with 14 bases between. The germline V gene has CDR1 MDHEN and CDR2 SYDVKM. This CDR3 region has 13 residues. The CDR3 spells CASSSPPLVGYTF. The DNA for the CDR3 is TGTGCCAGCAGTTCCCCCCCCTTGGTAGGCTACACCTTC.

This clone was observed a single time. The chain recombines TRBV5-4 with TRBJ2-1; the match to TRBD2 covers 14 bases. This CDR3 spans 18 amino acids. Trimming at V came to 3 bases and at J to 6 bases, leaving 11 bases not matched to a gene. Germline V CDR1 and CDR2: SGHNT, YYREEE (reference sequence). The CDR3 coding sequence is TGTGCCAGCAGCTCACAGCCGGGACTAGCGGGAGTGGGCAATGAGCAGTTCTTC. It codes for CASSSQPGLAGVGNEQFF.

V is TRBV5-1 and J is TRBJ1-1; D is undetermined. The germline CDR1 and CDR2 sequences are SGHRS and YFSETQ. The CDR3 is made up of 15 amino acids. With 4 bases removed from V and 1 base from J, the gap between germline ends came to 14 bases. The CDR3 coding sequence is TGCGCCAGCAGCCAATCCCCGGAGAGGAACACTGAAGCTTTCTTT. Protein sequence: CASSQSPERNTEAFF.

The V call is TRBV28, the J call TRBJ1-2; the D is unclear. Germline CDR1 MDHEN, CDR2 SYDVKM. The CDR3 is made up of 14 amino acids. Trimming removed 3 bases from V and 0 bases from J, with 8 bases in between. The CDR3 is CASSLWGANYGYTF. The CDR3 DNA follows: TGTGCCAGCAGTTTGTGGGGAGCTAACTATGGCTACACCTTC.

The chain recombines TRBV28 with TRBJ2-1, with D possibly matching TRBD2 (7 bases). Trimming cost V 8 bases and J 6 bases, with 11 bases left between them. Germline lookup yields CDR1 MDHEN and CDR2 SYDVKM. The CDR3 is made up of 12 amino acids. The CDR3 spells CASGGALNEQFF. CDR3 bases: TGTGCCAGCGGGGGGGCGCTCAATGAGCAGTTCTTC.

This chain joins TRBV6-5 and TRBJ1-2; D is ambiguous. The V end was cut by 5 bases, the J end by 0 bases, with 7 bases between. The CDR3 spans 13 residues. Germline CDR1 and CDR2: MNHEY and SVGAGI. Here the CDR3 reads CASSRSPNYGYTF. The CDR3, as DNA: TGTGCCAGCAGTAGGAGTCCTAACTATGGCTACACCTTC.

V usage is TRBV4-2 and J usage is TRBJ1-4; TRBD1 agrees at 11 bases. The CDR3 has 16 amino acids. V dropped 4 bases and J dropped 6; count of bases not matched to a gene: 7. Germline CDR1 LGHNA, CDR2 YNFKEQ. CDR3 in DNA: TGTGCCAGCAGCCCAAACTTGGACAGGGGGCATGAAAAACTGTTTTTT. This encodes CASSPNLDRGHEKLFF.

The rearrangement links TRBV7-2 to TRBJ2-1; 7 bases align to TRBD2. J lost 0 bases, V lost 5 bases, and 10 bases had no gene match. There are 17 residues in the CDR3. Germline-derived CDR1 and CDR2 are SGHTA and FQGNSA. CDR3 nucleotide sequence: TGTGCCAGCAGCCCCCGGCTAGCGGCGAGCTCCTACAATGAGCAGTTCTTC. It encodes CASSPRLAASSYNEQFF.

The chain recombines TRBV4-2 with TRBJ1-2; tentative D call: TRBD1 (5 bases). The germline V gene encodes CDR1 LGHNA and CDR2 YNFKEQ. The ends were cut back, 4 bases at V and 6 bases at J, with 15 bases in the middle. The CDR3 sequence is 14 residues long. The CDR3 nucleotides are TGTGCCAGCAGCCCAGGCGGGCGGGGCGATGGCTACACCTTC. Its protein product is CASSPGGRGDGYTF.

V and J are TRBV6-1 and TRBJ1-1; 10 bases agree with TRBD1. CDR3 length: 15 amino acids. Germline CDR1 MNHNS, CDR2 SASEGT. After removal of 4 bases from V and 2 bases from J, the junction contained 4 bases not matched to a gene. The DNA for the CDR3 is TGTGCCAGCAGTGCCCGGACAGGGGGAAACACTGAAGCTTTCTTT. Its protein is CASSARTGGNTEAFF.

This clone was counted between two and nine times. The chain employs TRBV5-1 and TRBJ2-7; 8 bases map to TRBD1. Germline-derived CDR1 and CDR2 are SGHRS and YFSETQ. V gave up 4 bases and J gave up 2 bases; unmatched junction bases: 8. The CDR3 covers 15 residues. In nucleotides, the CDR3 is TGCGCCAGCAGCGAAAGGAGGACAGGGCCCTACGAGCAGTACTTC. The encoded protein is CASSERRTGPYEQYF.

This clone was recorded a few times. The chain uses TRBV27 and TRBJ2-1; 9 positions match TRBD1. The CDR3 consists of 14 residues. The V and J ends lost 7 bases and 13 bases, in that order; junction bases with no gene match: 14. Germline-derived CDR1 and CDR2 are MNHEY and SMNVEV (reference sequence). CDR3 amino acids: CASKPGGTGWVQFF. The CDR3 DNA is TGTGCCAGCAAACCCGGCGGGACAGGGTGGGTCCAGTTCTTC.

The chain is built from TRBV6-6 and TRBJ2-5; the D is unclear. Germline V gene data show CDR1 as MNHNY and CDR2 as SVGAGI (reference sequence). This CDR3 has 14 residues. Trimming removed 6 bases at V and 4 bases at J, with 15 bases between. CDR3: CASSRDVGRETQYF. In DNA, the CDR3 is TGTGCCAGCAGCCGTGACGTAGGAAGAGAGACCCAGTACTTC.

The V and J genes are TRBV30 and TRBJ1-2; the D is unclear. V was clipped by 3 bases and J by 5 bases, with 16 bases between them. CDR1 and CDR2 (germline): GTSNPN, SVGIG (reference sequence). This CDR3 contains 14 residues. Written as DNA, the CDR3 is TGTGCCTGGAGCCGCGGGTCCCTTCTTTATGGCTACACCTTC. It is translated as CAWSRGSLLYGYTF.

The gene calls are TRBV30 and TRBJ1-3; D unclear. Trimming pared 2 bases from V and 0 bases from J, leaving 11 bases between. The CDR3 length is 15 residues. CDR1 is GTSNPN, CDR2 SVGIG, per germline (reference sequence). The DNA for the CDR3 is TGTGCCTGGAGTAATCCTGCGTCCTCTGGAAACACCATATATTTT. Translated, it gives CAWSNPASSGNTIYF.